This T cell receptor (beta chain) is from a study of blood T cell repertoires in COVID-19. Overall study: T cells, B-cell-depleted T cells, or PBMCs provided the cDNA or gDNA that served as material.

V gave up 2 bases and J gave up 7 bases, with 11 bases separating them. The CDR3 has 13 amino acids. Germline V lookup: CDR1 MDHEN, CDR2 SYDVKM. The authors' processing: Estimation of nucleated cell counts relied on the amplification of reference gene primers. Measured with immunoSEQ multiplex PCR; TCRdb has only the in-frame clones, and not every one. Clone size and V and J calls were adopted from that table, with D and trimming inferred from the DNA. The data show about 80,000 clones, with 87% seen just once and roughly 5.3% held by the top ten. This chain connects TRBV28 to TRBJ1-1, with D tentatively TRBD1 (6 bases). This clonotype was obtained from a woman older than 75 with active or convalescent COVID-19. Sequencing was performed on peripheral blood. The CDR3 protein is CASSLGGRLEAFF. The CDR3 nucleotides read TGTGCCAGCAGTTTAGGGGGCCGCCTTGAAGCTTTCTTT.